Listed here are 5 T cell receptor beta chains from one sample, sequenced in a study of T cell responses to AZD1222 COVID-19 vaccine. Using immunoSEQ multiplex PCR, the repertoire was profiled, and TCRdb retains in-frame clones only, with some absent. Seen here are around 100,000 clones, 85% to 90% observed once, and the top ten hold around 17%. Sequenced material: peripheral blood, taken on day 0 of AZD1222 vaccination. These receptors were obtained from an adult in good health.

V gene TRBV5-4 combines with J gene TRBJ2-7; D is unresolved. V lost 2 bases to trimming and J lost 3 bases, with 9 bases between them. Germline lookup yields CDR1 SGHNT and CDR2 YYREEE (reference sequence). The CDR3 loop spans 13 amino acids. Here the CDR3 DNA reads TGTGCCAGCAGCTTACGCGGCGTCTACGAGCAGTACTTC. Translation: CASSLRGVYEQYF. Full variable domain (missing parts from reference TRBV5-4 and TRBJ2-7): ETGVTQSPTHLIKTRGQQVTLRCSSQSGHNTVSWYQQALGQGPQFIFQYYREEENGRGNFPPRFSGLQFPNYSSELNVNALELDDSALYLCASSLRGVYEQYFGPGTRLTVT.

The chain carries TRBV11-2 and TRBJ1-1; 8 bases map to TRBD1. This CDR3 region has 14 residues. CDR1 SGHAT and CDR2 FQNNGV come from the germline V gene. Germline trimming cut 4 bases from V and 1 base from J; bases unmatched to any gene: 2. CDR3 amino acids: CASSWGQENTEAFF. DNA for the CDR3: TGTGCCAGCAGCTGGGGACAGGAGAACACTGAAGCTTTCTTT.

V usage is TRBV24-1 and J usage is TRBJ2-2; D is undetermined. Per the germline V gene, CDR1 is KGHDR and CDR2 is SFDVKD. V dropped 0 bases and J dropped 8 bases, with 9 bases sitting between them. The CDR3 is 14 residues long. The CDR3 DNA reads as TGTGCCACCAGTGATTTGGCTATGGCAGGGGAGCTGTTTTTT. Its protein product is CATSDLAMAGELFF.

The J gene is TRBJ2-1, the V gene TRBV21-1; TRBD2, the table's D call, was not compared with the DNA. TRBV21-1 is deemed a pseudogene. The CDR3 totals 17 residues. In DNA, the CDR3 is TGTGCCAGCAGCAAACTTGGGACTAGCGGGCCCTCGTATGAGCAGTTCTTC. Encoded protein: CASSKLGTSGPSYEQFF.

This chain links TRBV19 with TRBJ1-2; no clear D. CDR1 and CDR2 from the germline V gene are LNHDA and SQIVND (reference sequence). The V end was cut by 0 bases, the J end by 8 bases, with 7 bases between. This CDR3 region has 12 residues. The CDR3 nucleotides read TGTGCCAGTAGTATAGAAGCTCGAGGCTACACCTTC. Its protein product is CASSIEARGYTF.